Shown below are 17 T cell receptor beta chains from a single sample sequenced in a study of blood T cell repertoires in COVID-19. The assay was immunoSEQ multiplex PCR, and TCRdb's table has in-frame clones only and misses some. The repertoire holds 250,000 to 300,000 clones, with roughly 79% as singletons. The specimen was peripheral blood. The receptor set was obtained from a woman aged 55-69 years with active or convalescent COVID-19.

In its sample, this clone was seen a few times. V and J are TRBV30 and TRBJ1-5, with D perhaps TRBD1 (5 bases). Trimming took 0 bases from V and 4 from J, leaving 16 bases between them. This CDR3 is 16 amino acids long. Germline V CDR1 and CDR2: GTSNPN, SVGIG (reference sequence). This CDR3 is CAWSVRAGRGNQPQHF. CDR3 DNA: TGTGCCTGGAGTGTACGGGCAGGGAGGGGAAATCAGCCCCAGCATTTT. Full variable domain (outside the CDR3, taken from reference TRBV30 and TRBJ1-5): SQTIHQWPATLVQPVGSPLSLECTVEGTSNPNLYWYRQAAGRGLQLLFYSVGIGQISSEVPQNLSASRPQDRQFILSSKKLLLSDSGFYLCAWSVRAGRGNQPQHFGDGTRLSIL.

There are a few counts of this clone. The rearrangement joins TRBV27 to TRBJ1-2, with no clear D. Germline CDR1 MNHEY, CDR2 SMNVEV (reference sequence). The V and J ends lost 8 bases and 1 base respectively, with 8 bases between them. The CDR3 extends over 12 amino acids. For the CDR3, the DNA is TGTGCCAGCGGTATCAGTAACTATGGCTACACCTTC. It codes for CASGISNYGYTF.

This clone was seen a single time. This chain uses TRBV14 with TRBJ1-1, with unresolved D. The V and J ends lost 2 bases and 12 bases respectively, with 16 bases between them. The germline CDR1 and CDR2 sequences are SGHDN and FVKESK. This CDR3 contains 13 residues. CDR3 sequence (DNA): TGTGCCAGCAGCCAACTGCGGGCGGGGAGAACTTTCTTT. This gives the protein CASSQLRAGRTFF.

V usage is TRBV4-1 and J usage is TRBJ2-7, with 9 bases lining up with TRBD1. This CDR3 spans 14 amino acids. CDR1 is MGHRA and CDR2 is YSYEKL in the germline V gene. V lost 3 bases to trimming and J lost 4 bases; unmatched junction nucleotides: 4. The CDR3 region has the DNA TGCGCCAGCAGCCAGCCGGGACAGGGATACGAGCAGTACTTC. It codes for CASSQPGQGYEQYF.

The CDR3 reads CASSSGTGGSTGELFF. The CDR3 DNA is TGTGCCAGCAGTTCCGGGACAGGGGGCTCGACCGGGGAGCTGTTTTTT. The chain recombines TRBV6-4 with TRBJ2-2; TRBD1 agrees at 12 bases. There are 16 residues in the CDR3. The junction had 6 bases not matched to a gene; V was cut back by 5 bases and J by 5 bases. CDR1 and CDR2 (germline): MRHNA, SNTAGT.

The rearrangement links TRBV5-1 to TRBJ2-3; maybe TRBD2 (6 bases). This CDR3 is 13 amino acids long. Germline lookup yields CDR1 SGHRS and CDR2 YFSETQ. Trimming removed 4 bases from V and 5 bases from J, with 11 bases in between. The CDR3 DNA reads TGCGCCAGCAGCCCTCGGACTAAAGATACGCAGTATTTT. Amino acid sequence: CASSPRTKDTQYF.

This clone was seen once. The chain uses TRBV4-3 and TRBJ1-2, with D unclear. V shed 4 bases and J shed 8 bases, with 17 bases lying between them. Germline V gene data show CDR1 as LGHNA and CDR2 as YSLEER. The CDR3 consists of 14 residues. The CDR3 region has the DNA TGCGCCAGCAGCCTCGGCCGTGGTTCTAGAGGCTACACCTTC. Protein sequence: CASSLGRGSRGYTF.

This clone was recorded once. The chain employs TRBV7-3 and TRBJ2-4; D possibly corresponds to TRBD2 (7 bases). The CDR3 extends over 18 amino acids. The V and J ends lost 5 bases and 2 bases respectively, with 22 bases between them. The germline gives CDR1 SGHTA, CDR2 FQGTGA. CDR3 loop: CASSRSGGAQDSKNIQYF. The CDR3 region has the DNA TGTGCCAGCAGCCGCAGTGGGGGGGCTCAGGACTCCAAAAACATTCAGTACTTC.

The chain recombines TRBV25-1 with TRBJ2-6; D not certain. This CDR3 has 13 residues. The germline CDR1 and CDR2 sequences are MGHDK and SYGVNS. V was clipped by 5 bases and J by 2 bases, with 4 bases between them. The CDR3 DNA follows: TGTGCCAGCAGTCTCCCTGGGGCCAACGTCCTGACTTTC. Translation gives CASSLPGANVLTF.

The V gene is TRBV19, the J gene TRBJ2-3, with a possible D match to TRBD1 (5 bases). The CDR3 is 16 residues long. Trimming took 6 bases from V and 0 from J, leaving 16 bases between them. Germline values: CDR1 LNHDA, CDR2 SQIVND (reference sequence). CDR3 in DNA: TGTGCCAGTAGCAAAACAGGCGATCCTAGCACAGATACGCAGTATTTT. This translates into CASSKTGDPSTDTQYF.

The chain has TRBV10-1 and TRBJ1-6; D unclear. CDR3 length: 13 amino acids. Trimming stripped 8 bases from V and 8 bases from J, with 13 bases between. Germline V gene sequence: CDR1 WNHNN, CDR2 SYGVQD (reference sequence). This CDR3 reads CASRRGVDSPLHF. The CDR3 DNA follows: TGCGCCAGCCGCCGAGGCGTTGATTCACCCCTCCACTTT.

This chain connects TRBV11-1 to TRBJ2-7; D unclear. The CDR3 contains 12 residues. Deletions cut 4 bases from V and 0 bases from J, with 4 bases between. Germline V gives CDR1 SGHAT, CDR2 FQDESV (reference sequence). CDR3 nucleotide sequence: TGTGCCAGCAGCTGGAGCTCCTACGAGCAGTACTTC. It encodes CASSWSSYEQYF.

V usage is TRBV25-1 and J usage is TRBJ2-2; D perhaps matches TRBD1 (5 bases). Deletions cut 7 bases from V and 4 bases from J, with 13 bases between. CDR1 and CDR2 (germline): MGHDK, SYGVNS. This CDR3 is 14 amino acids long. The CDR3 sequence is CASKGQKGTGELFF. CDR3 nucleotide sequence: TGTGCCAGCAAGGGGCAAAAGGGCACCGGGGAGCTGTTTTTT. The full variable domain, its missing parts supplied by reference TRBV25-1 and TRBJ2-2, is EADIYQTPRYLVIGTGKKITLECSQTMGHDKMYWYQQDPGMELHLIHYSYGVNSTEKGDLSSESTVSRIRTEHFPLTLESARPSHTSQYLCASKGQKGTGELFFGEGSRLTVL.

The chain uses TRBV6-2 or TRBV6-3 and TRBJ2-5; 10 nucleotides match TRBD2. This CDR3 has 16 amino acids. Germline-derived CDR1 and CDR2 are MNHEY and SVGEGT. The V and J ends lost 6 bases and 3 bases, in that order; junction bases with no gene match: 10. In DNA form, the CDR3 reads TGTGCCAGCAGCCCAGGGGTAGCGGGGGGTAAAGAGACCCAGTACTTC. Translation gives CASSPGVAGGKETQYF.

The V gene is TRBV9, the J gene TRBJ2-6; weak D call: TRBD1 (6 bases). This CDR3 region has 15 residues. Germline CDR1 SGDLS, CDR2 YYNGEE. The V end was cut by 3 bases, the J end by 4 bases, with 11 bases between. CDR3 in amino acids: CASSDRVSGANVLTF. CDR3 DNA sequence: TGTGCCAGCAGCGACAGGGTTTCAGGGGCCAACGTCCTGACTTTC.

This chain uses TRBV30 with TRBJ1-5; 7 bases agree with TRBD1. The CDR3 totals 15 residues. V lost 5 bases to trimming and J lost 3 bases; unmatched junction nucleotides: 10. Germline V gene sequence: CDR1 GTSNPN, CDR2 SVGIG (reference sequence). CDR3 sequence: CAWRPSGTVNQPQHF. The CDR3 DNA sequence: TGTGCCTGGCGTCCTTCCGGGACAGTCAATCAGCCCCAGCATTTT.

The chain couples TRBV13 to TRBJ1-1, with TRBD1 as a possible D gene (5 bases). This CDR3 spans 16 amino acids. The germline V and J ends were trimmed by 5 bases and 1 base, with 17 bases remaining between them. Germline V lookup: CDR1 PRHDT, CDR2 FYEKMQ (reference sequence). CDR3 amino acids: CASSRVGQGPNTEAFF. The CDR3 DNA follows: TGTGCCAGCAGCCGGGTGGGGCAGGGCCCGAACACTGAAGCTTTCTTT.